Listed here is a single T cell receptor (beta chain). This clone's antigen is unknown. No much larger clonotype is one base removed from it; base qualities were not supplied. What the time point label conveys for this sample: about 28 days (+/-7) after the second vaccine dose. AZD1222 recipients with second doses at about 4 weeks or about 12 weeks were pooled, because spike-specific TCR depth and breadth did not differ between schedules. The vaccinee samples were drawn from two UK trials, COV001 and COV002, one of which was a single-blind randomized controlled phase 2/3 trial testing AZD1222 (ChAdOx1 nCoV-19) in healthy adults. Trial participant PBMC samples were collected at day 0 and day 28 after the second dose for TCRbeta chain sequencing. The CDR3 regions of human TCRbeta chains were analyzed by immunosequencing. The source study handled its data this way. TCRs in the repertoires were matched against a reference library of SARS-CoV-2-specific TCRs that had been generated with the MIRA antigen-specificity platform. Breadth was defined as the fraction of unique TCRs that were SARS-CoV-2-associated. Depth was defined as the fraction of total T cells that were SARS-CoV-2-associated. Each spike-specific TCR was assigned to its reactive spike region and to a CD4 or CD8 class using the MIRA data. Log10-transformed breadth and depth values were compared by one-way ANOVA with Sidak's multiple comparisons tests. As stored in TCRdb, this immuneACCESS dataset retains in-frame rearrangements with V and J assigned. A fraction of the clones does not appear; measured against another copy, unresolved V genes explain less than half of the discrepancy, and the remainder lacks a known reason. V, J and clone size reflect that table, while D and trimming were determined from the DNA. Recorded for this sample are tens of thousands of clones; about 88% of them occurred a single time. The ten largest clones add up to 6.9% of the sample.

The sample comes from a study of T cell responses to AZD1222 COVID-19 vaccine listed by TCRdb under 2021. Describing the broader study: TCR sequencing covered fewer than 250 trial participants: 207 given two doses of AZD1222 and approximately 26 given two doses of MenACWY control vaccine. Trial participants were enrolled by age into subgroups of 18-55, 56-69 and 70-plus years, and 148, 28 and 57 TCR-sequenced participants, respectively, were included in these subgroups. The full study reports these points: In the small 56-69-year group, the increase in depth fell short of significance, most likely because of low power. Epitopes outside the regions mutated in the B.1.351 and B.1.1.7 variants were reportedly recognized by nearly half of the unique spike-specific TCRs. Conclusions about previously exposed vaccinees are limited, since just 5 or 6 AZD1222 recipients were seropositive for SARS-CoV-2 at baseline. Most participants were white British and females outnumbered males, and the authors suggested that clonal diversity may have been underestimated. After two AZD1222 doses, spike-specific TCR breadth and depth were significantly higher than at day 0 and than in MenACWY recipients. CD4 TCRs associated with the vaccine covered the entire spike protein, and the dominant responses were in regions 160-218 and 743-854. Because no day 14 peak-response samples were available, repertoires were characterized only after the peak T cell response.

Reading from cysteine to phenylalanine, the CDR3 counts 15 amino acids. Only CDR3 DNA is held: 45 bases, read in frame from base 1. V was cut back by 5 bases and J by 1 base, leaving a gap of 11 bases between them. Based on the germline V gene, the CDR1 and CDR2 sequences are LGHNA and YSLEER. This receptor was identified in an adult who received the AZD1222 COVID-19 vaccine. The chain was built from TRBV4-3 and TRBJ2-2; no D gene can be assigned with confidence. The sample was peripheral blood, taken 28 days after the second AZD1222 dose. The CDR3 region: CASSYDSQNTGELFF. At the DNA level, the sequence is TGCGCCAGCAGCTACGACTCTCAGAACACCGGGGAGCTGTTTTTT.